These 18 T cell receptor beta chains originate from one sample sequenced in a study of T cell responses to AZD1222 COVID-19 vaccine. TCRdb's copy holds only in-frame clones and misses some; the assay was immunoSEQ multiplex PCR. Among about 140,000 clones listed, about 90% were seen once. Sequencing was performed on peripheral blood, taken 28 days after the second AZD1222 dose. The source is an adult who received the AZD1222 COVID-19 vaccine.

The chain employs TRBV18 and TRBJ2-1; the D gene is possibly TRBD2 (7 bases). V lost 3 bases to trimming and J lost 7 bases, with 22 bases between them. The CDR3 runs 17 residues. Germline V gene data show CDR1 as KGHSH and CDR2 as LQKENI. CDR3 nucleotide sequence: TGTGCCAGCTCACCGGGGGGGGGCACCTCTAGGAGGAATGAGCAGTTCTTC. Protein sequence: CASSPGGGTSRRNEQFF.

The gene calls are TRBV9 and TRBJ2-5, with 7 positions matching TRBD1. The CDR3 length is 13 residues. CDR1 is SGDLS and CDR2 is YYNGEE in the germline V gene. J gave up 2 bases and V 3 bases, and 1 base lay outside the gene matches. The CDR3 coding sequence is TGTGCCAGCAGCGCGGGACAGCAAGAGACCCAGTACTTC. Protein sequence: CASSAGQQETQYF.

The CDR3 sequence: CASSHQTGRDGYTF. Here the CDR3 DNA reads TGCGCCAGCAGCCATCAGACAGGGAGGGATGGCTACACCTTC. The chain links TRBV4-1 to TRBJ1-2; 7 nucleotides line up with TRBD1. Germline assignment: CDR1 MGHRA and CDR2 YSYEKL. Trimming cost V 3 bases and J 6 bases; bases outside gene matches: 7. The CDR3 extends over 14 amino acids.

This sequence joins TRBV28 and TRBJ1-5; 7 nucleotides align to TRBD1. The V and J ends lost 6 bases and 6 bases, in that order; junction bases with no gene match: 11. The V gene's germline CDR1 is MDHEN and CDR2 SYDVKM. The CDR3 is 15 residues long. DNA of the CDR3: TGTGCCAGCAGCGCCAAGACAGGGAAAAGTCAGCCCCAGCATTTT. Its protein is CASSAKTGKSQPQHF.

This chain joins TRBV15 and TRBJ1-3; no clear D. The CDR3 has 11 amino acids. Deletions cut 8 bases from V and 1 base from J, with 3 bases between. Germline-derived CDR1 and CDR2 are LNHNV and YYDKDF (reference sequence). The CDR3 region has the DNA TGTGCCACCTCGTCTGGAAACACCATATATTTT. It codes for CATSSGNTIYF.

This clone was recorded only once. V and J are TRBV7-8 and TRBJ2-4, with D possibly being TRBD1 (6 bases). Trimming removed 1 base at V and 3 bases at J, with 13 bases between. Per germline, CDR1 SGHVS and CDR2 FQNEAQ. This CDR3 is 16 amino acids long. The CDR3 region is CASSLVGQGYKNIQYF. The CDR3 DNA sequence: TGTGCCAGCAGCTTAGTCGGCCAGGGGTACAAAAACATTCAGTACTTC.

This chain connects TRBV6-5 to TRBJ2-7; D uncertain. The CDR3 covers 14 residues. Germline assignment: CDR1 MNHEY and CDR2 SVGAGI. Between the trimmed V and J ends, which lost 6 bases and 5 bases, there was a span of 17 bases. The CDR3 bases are TGTGCCAGCAGACCCCGGTTGGGTTTGGACGAGCAGTACTTC. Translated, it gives CASRPRLGLDEQYF.

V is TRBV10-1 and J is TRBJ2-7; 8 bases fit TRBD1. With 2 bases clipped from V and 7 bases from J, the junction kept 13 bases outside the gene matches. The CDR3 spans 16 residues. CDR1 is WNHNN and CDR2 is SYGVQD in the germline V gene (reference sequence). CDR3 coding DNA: TGCGCCAGCAGTGAGGAGGGGGCAGGGGGCTTCGGGGAGCAGTACTTC. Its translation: CASSEEGAGGFGEQYF.

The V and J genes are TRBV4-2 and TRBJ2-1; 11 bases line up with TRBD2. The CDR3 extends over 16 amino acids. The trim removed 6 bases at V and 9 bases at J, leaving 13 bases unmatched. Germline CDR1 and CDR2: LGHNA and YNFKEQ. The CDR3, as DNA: TGTGCCAGCAGGAAACTAGCGGGGGAGGACGATGGTGAGCAGTTCTTC. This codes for CASRKLAGEDDGEQFF.

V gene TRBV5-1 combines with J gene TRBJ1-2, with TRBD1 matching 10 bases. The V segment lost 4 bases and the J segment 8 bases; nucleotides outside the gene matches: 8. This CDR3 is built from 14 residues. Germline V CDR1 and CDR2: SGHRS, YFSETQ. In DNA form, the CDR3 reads TGCGCCAGCAGCACGGGACAGGGGATATTCGGCTACACCTTC. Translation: CASSTGQGIFGYTF.

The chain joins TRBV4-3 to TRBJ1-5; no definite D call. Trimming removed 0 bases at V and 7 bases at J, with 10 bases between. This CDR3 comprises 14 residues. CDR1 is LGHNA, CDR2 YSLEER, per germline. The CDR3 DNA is TGCGCCAGCAGCCAAGAACCTATGAAGCAGCCCCAGCATTTT. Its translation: CASSQEPMKQPQHF.

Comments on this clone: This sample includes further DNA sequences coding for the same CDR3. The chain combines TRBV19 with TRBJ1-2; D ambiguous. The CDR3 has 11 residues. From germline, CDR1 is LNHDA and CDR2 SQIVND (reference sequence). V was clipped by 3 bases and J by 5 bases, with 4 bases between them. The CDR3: CASSMGYGYTF. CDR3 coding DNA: TGTGCCAGTAGTATGGGGTATGGCTACACCTTC.

This chain's CDR3 is CASSVAGGPYGYTF. The CDR3 nucleotides are TGTGCCAGCAGTGTAGCAGGGGGCCCCTATGGCTACACCTTC. The V call is TRBV2, the J call TRBJ1-2, with TRBD1 identical over 8 bases. The germline gives CDR1 SNHLY, CDR2 FYNNEI. Trimming removed 4 bases from V and 4 bases from J; junction bases left unmatched: 5. This CDR3 is built from 14 residues.

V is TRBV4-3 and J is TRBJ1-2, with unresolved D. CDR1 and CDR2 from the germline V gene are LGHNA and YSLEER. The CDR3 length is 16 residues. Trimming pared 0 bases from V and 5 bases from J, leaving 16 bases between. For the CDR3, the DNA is TGCGCCAGCAGCCAAGACCCGGGGAGTGCCAATTATGGCTACACCTTC. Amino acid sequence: CASSQDPGSANYGYTF.

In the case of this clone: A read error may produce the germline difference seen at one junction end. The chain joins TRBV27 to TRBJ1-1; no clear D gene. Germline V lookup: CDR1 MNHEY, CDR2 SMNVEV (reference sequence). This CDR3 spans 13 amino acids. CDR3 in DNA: TGTGCCAGCAGTCTATCCCGGGACACTGAAGCTTTCTTT. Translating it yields CASSLSRDTEAFF.

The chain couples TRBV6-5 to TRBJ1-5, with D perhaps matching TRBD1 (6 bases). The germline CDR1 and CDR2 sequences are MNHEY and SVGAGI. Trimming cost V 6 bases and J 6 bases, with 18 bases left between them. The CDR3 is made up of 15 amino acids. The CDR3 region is CASSALQGGTQPQHF. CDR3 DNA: TGTGCCAGCAGCGCCCTACAGGGAGGAACTCAGCCCCAGCATTTT.

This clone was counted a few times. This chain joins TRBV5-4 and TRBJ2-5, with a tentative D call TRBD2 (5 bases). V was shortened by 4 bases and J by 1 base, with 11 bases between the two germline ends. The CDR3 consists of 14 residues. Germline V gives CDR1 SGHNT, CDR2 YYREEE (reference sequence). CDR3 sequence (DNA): TGTGCCAGCAGCCCCCCGGGGTCCCAAGAGACCCAGTACTTC. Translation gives CASSPPGSQETQYF. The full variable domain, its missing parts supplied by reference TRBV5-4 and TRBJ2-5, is ETGVTQSPTHLIKTRGQQVTLRCSSQSGHNTVSWYQQALGQGPQFIFQYYREEENGRGNFPPRFSGLQFPNYSSELNVNALELDDSALYLCASSPPGSQETQYFGPGTRLLVL.

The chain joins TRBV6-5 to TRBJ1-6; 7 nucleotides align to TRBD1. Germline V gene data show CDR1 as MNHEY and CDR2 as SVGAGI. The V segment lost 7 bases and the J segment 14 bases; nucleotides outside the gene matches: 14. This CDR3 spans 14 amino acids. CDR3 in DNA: TGTGCCAGCAACCAGGCAGGGGGGCGAGGGTCCCTCCACTTT. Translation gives CASNQAGGRGSLHF.